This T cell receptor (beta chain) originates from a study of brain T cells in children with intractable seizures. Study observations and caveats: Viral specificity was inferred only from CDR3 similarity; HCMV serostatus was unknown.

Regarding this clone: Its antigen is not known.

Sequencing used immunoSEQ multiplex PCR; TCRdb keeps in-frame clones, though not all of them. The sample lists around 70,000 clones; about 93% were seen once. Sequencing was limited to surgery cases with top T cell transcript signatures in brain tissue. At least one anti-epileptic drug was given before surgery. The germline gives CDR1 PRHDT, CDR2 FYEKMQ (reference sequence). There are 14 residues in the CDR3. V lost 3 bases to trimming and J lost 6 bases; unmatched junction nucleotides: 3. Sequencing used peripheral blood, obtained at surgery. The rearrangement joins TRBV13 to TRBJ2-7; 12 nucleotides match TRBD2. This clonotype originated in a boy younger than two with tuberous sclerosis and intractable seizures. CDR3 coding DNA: TGTGCCAGCAGCTTGCTAGCGGGAGGGCTCGAGCAGTACTTC. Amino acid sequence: CASSLLAGGLEQYF.